This is a list of T cell receptor beta chains from one sample in a study of metastatic and nonmetastatic thyroid tumors. TCRdb re-clonotyped the PCR reads via MiXCR. The sample carries roughly 13,000 clones, less than 25% recorded once. Sequences were obtained from blood. These receptors were collected from a female donor with papillary thyroid cancer or a benign thyroid nodule (not recorded which). Some clones in this sample may be carry-over from other donors' samples. Each CDR3 is given with its conserved first and last residue. A D gene is named only where the DNA matches it firmly. Clone size is given for some rows only: seen once, a few or many times, or a class if the clone is expanded.

v_gene	j_gene	abundance	d_gene	CDR3aa	CDR3nt
TRBV24-1	TRBJ2-7	.	.	CATSDSRDTRREQYF	TGTGCCACCAGTGACTCCCGGGACACGCGTCGCGAGCAGTACTTC
TRBV6-4	TRBJ1-3	few	.	CASSADPRGNTIYF	TGTGCCAGCAGTGCAGACCCTCGCGGGAACACCATATATTTT
TRBV11-3	TRBJ1-1	many	.	CASSLGGYEAFF	TGTGCCAGCAGCTTAGGGGGGTATGAAGCTTTCTTT
TRBV6-2/TRBV6-3	TRBJ2-5	.	.	CASSLPQDSRTQYF	TGTGCCAGCAGTTTGCCCCAGGATTCCCGGACCCAGTACTTC
TRBV6-1	TRBJ2-1	medium-sized	TRBD2	CASSGGLAGGNEQFF	TGTGCCAGCAGTGGGGGACTAGCGGGAGGCAATGAGCAGTTCTTC
TRBV9	TRBJ2-2	.	TRBD2	CASSVEGVLAGGRANAGELFF	TGTGCCAGCAGCGTAGAAGGGGTACTAGCGGGGGGTAGAGCGAACGCCGGGGAGCTGTTTTTT
TRBV7-2	TRBJ2-3	many	TRBD1	CASSLVGQGLDTQYF	TGTGCCAGCAGCTTAGTGGGACAGGGTTTGGATACGCAGTATTTT
TRBV29-1	TRBJ2-7	many	.	CSVGRGSYEQYF	TGCAGCGTTGGGCGGGGATCCTACGAGCAGTACTTC
TRBV20-1	TRBJ1-1	many	TRBD1	CSAGDRLTEAFF	TGCAGTGCTGGGGACAGACTCACTGAAGCTTTCTTT
TRBV6-2/TRBV6-3	TRBJ1-3	medium-sized	.	CASSQGATIYF	TGTGCCAGCAGTCAGGGAGCCACCATATATTTT
TRBV30	TRBJ2-7	.	TRBD1	CAWTKPGQGVYEQYF	TGTGCCTGGACCAAACCGGGACAGGGGGTATACGAGCAGTACTTC
TRBV6-2/TRBV6-3	TRBJ2-3	.	.	CASSYSSSFSTDTQYF	TGTGCCAGCAGTTACTCGTCCAGTTTTAGCACAGATACGCAGTATTTT
TRBV6-5	TRBJ2-1	few	.	CASSSVLGSSYNEQFF	TGTGCCAGCAGTTCCGTTCTTGGGAGCTCCTACAATGAGCAGTTCTTC
TRBV4-3	TRBJ2-2	many	.	CASSQGNTGELFF	TGCGCCAGCAGCCAAGGCAACACCGGGGAGCTGTTTTTT
TRBV2	TRBJ1-6	.	TRBD1	CASRGRGQDFSSYNSPLHF	TGTGCCAGCCGGGGGAGAGGACAGGACTTCAGCTCCTATAATTCACCCCTCCACTTT
TRBV10-3	TRBJ2-3	medium-sized	TRBD2	CAISLGTSGSRDTQYF	TGTGCCATCTCTCTTGGGACTAGCGGGAGTCGTGATACGCAGTATTTT
TRBV15	TRBJ2-1	.	TRBD1	CATSKPRGQGNNEQFF	TGTGCCACCAGCAAGCCCCGGGGACAGGGAAACAATGAGCAGTTCTTC
TRBV28	TRBJ2-7	few	.	CASRFVGVKAHEQYF	TGTGCCAGCAGGTTCGTGGGGGTTAAAGCTCACGAGCAGTACTTC
TRBV6-1	TRBJ2-7	.	.	CASSEVLAREQYF	TGTGCCAGCAGTGAAGTACTAGCACGTGAGCAGTACTTC
TRBV19	TRBJ1-5	many	.	CASSIVIGESNQPQHF	TGTGCCAGTAGTATAGTTATAGGGGAGAGCAATCAGCCCCAGCATTTT
TRBV20-1	TRBJ2-5	.	.	CSAVDSARTQYF	TGCAGTGCTGTTGACAGCGCGAGGACCCAGTACTTC
TRBV5-4	TRBJ2-1	.	TRBD2	CASSLAGLAAYNEQFF	TGTGCCAGCAGCTTGGCAGGACTAGCGGCCTACAATGAGCAGTTCTTC
TRBV11-2	TRBJ2-1	.	.	CASSRSRQTYNEQFF	TGTGCCAGCAGCCGATCACGACAGACATACAATGAGCAGTTCTTC
TRBV27	TRBJ1-4	.	.	CASSLRSGLEKLFF	TGTGCCAGCAGTTTACGGTCGGGATTGGAAAAACTGTTTTTT
TRBV30	TRBJ2-7	many	TRBD2	CAWSVLLGSGGQYF	TGTGCCTGGAGTGTACTTTTGGGGTCGGGAGGGCAGTACTTC
TRBV5-6	TRBJ2-1	many	TRBD2	CASSRLAGDSSYNEQFF	TGTGCCAGCAGCCGACTAGCGGGAGACAGCTCCTACAATGAGCAGTTCTTC
TRBV28	TRBJ1-6	.	.	CASSSLLLLTGPQSLHF	TGTGCCAGCAGTTCCCTCTTGCTCCTCACAGGGCCGCAATCCCTCCACTTT
TRBV5-1	TRBJ2-7	.	.	CASSQGRYYEQYF	TGCGCCAGCAGCCAGGGCCGCTACTACGAGCAGTACTTC
TRBV7-2	TRBJ2-2	.	.	CASSEGGRAGELFF	TGTGCCAGCAGCGAAGGGGGGCGAGCCGGGGAGCTGTTTTTT
TRBV7-3	TRBJ2-3	.	.	CASRLGLEDTQYF	TGTGCCAGCAGACTCGGACTGGAAGATACGCAGTATTTT
TRBV5-1	TRBJ1-2	many	TRBD1	CASSSRQGGDTF	TGCGCCAGCAGCTCAAGACAGGGCGGGGACACCTTC
TRBV3-1	TRBJ1-1	.	.	CASSQGQLIANTEAFF	TGTGCCAGCAGCCAAGGACAGTTGATCGCGAACACTGAAGCTTTCTTT
TRBV20-1	TRBJ2-2	many	TRBD2	CSAVAGAITGELFF	TGCAGTGCTGTAGCGGGGGCGATCACCGGGGAGCTGTTTTTT
TRBV27	TRBJ1-6	medium-sized	.	CASSPRSPFVPLHF	TGTGCCAGCAGTCCCCGCAGCCCTTTTGTACCCCTCCACTTT
TRBV28	TRBJ2-7	.	TRBD1	CASSSRTGVTYEQYF	TGTGCCAGCAGTTCTAGGACAGGGGTCACTTACGAGCAGTACTTC
TRBV30	TRBJ1-6	few	TRBD1	CAWSTGTGNSPLHF	TGTGCCTGGAGCACCGGGACAGGGAATTCACCCCTCCACTTT
TRBV5-1	TRBJ2-1	.	TRBD1	CASSLIRGPLCSDEQFF	TGCGCCAGCAGCTTGATTAGGGGGCCACTATGTAGCGATGAGCAGTTCTTC
TRBV5-1	TRBJ2-3	many	TRBD1	CASSTGQVPYTQYF	TGCGCCAGCAGCACCGGACAGGTTCCGTATACGCAGTATTTT
TRBV2	TRBJ1-5	few	.	CASSEATPDRPQHF	TGTGCCAGCAGTGAAGCGACGCCTGATCGGCCCCAGCATTTT
TRBV28	TRBJ2-7	.	.	CASSSDGPYEQYF	TGTGCCAGCAGTTCGGACGGTCCCTACGAGCAGTACTTC
TRBV11-2	TRBJ2-1	.	.	CASSPSYNEQFF	TGTGCCAGCAGCCCTTCCTACAATGAGCAGTTCTTC
TRBV27	TRBJ2-1	few	TRBD1	CASRGTGTGMINEQFF	TGTGCCAGCAGGGGGACCGGGACAGGAATGATCAATGAGCAGTTCTTC
TRBV18	TRBJ1-5	many	.	CASSLADRNQPQHF	TGTGCCAGCTCACTTGCGGACAGAAATCAGCCCCAGCATTTT
TRBV6-1	TRBJ1-1	medium-sized	.	CASSPTVRTEAFF	TGTGCCAGCAGTCCTACAGTAAGAACTGAAGCTTTCTTT
TRBV5-1	TRBJ2-1	many	TRBD2	CASRPTSGIDNEQFF	TGCGCCAGCAGGCCCACTAGCGGGATCGACAATGAGCAGTTCTTC
TRBV5-1	TRBJ2-1	many	TRBD2	CASSPGASGRRLNEQFF	TGCGCCAGCAGCCCCGGGGCTAGCGGGAGGAGGTTGAATGAGCAGTTCTTC
TRBV2	TRBJ2-7	.	.	CASKTKLYEQYF	TGTGCCAGCAAAACTAAACTCTACGAGCAGTACTTC